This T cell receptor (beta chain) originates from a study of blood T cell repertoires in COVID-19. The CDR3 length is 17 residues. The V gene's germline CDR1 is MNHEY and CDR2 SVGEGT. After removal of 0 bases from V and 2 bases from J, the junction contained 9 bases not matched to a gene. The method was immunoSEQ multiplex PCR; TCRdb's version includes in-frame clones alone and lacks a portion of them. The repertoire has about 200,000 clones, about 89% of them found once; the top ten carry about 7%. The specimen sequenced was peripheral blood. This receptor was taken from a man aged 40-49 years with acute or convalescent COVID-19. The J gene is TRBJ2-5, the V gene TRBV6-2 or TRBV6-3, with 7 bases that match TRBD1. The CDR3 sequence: CASSYSLGQRRQETQYF. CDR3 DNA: TGTGCCAGCAGTTACTCGTTGGGACAGAGAAGACAAGAGACCCAGTACTTC.